This T cell receptor (beta chain) was sequenced for a study of T cell responses to AZD1222 COVID-19 vaccine. Study observations and caveats: Close to half of all spike-specific TCRs reportedly target regions of the variants that are unmutated. Among the donors, most were white British and more were female, and clonal diversity was possibly underestimated.

The CDR3 is made up of 15 amino acids. V was pared by 5 bases and J by 7 bases, with 8 bases of the junction left unmatched. Per germline, CDR1 MNHEY and CDR2 SVGAGI. Profiling relied on immunoSEQ multiplex PCR, and the TCRdb table lists in-frame clones only, not all of them. Among fewer than 130,000 clones listed, about 85% were seen once. As concerns this clone: The antigen remains unidentified.

This specimen consisted of peripheral blood, obtained 28 days after the second AZD1222 dose. This TCR came from an adult who received the AZD1222 COVID-19 vaccine. The chain is built from TRBV6-5 and TRBJ1-6; 7 bases fit TRBD1. For the CDR3, the DNA is TGTGCCAGCAGTCCGACAGGGAGAGGGAATTCACCCCTCCACTTT. It encodes CASSPTGRGNSPLHF.